One sample yielded the 23 T cell receptor beta chains listed below, sequenced in a study of T cells expressing NK-cell markers. TCRdb re-called the 5' RACE reads and gives one entry per CDR3 protein, without DNA. This table lists hundreds of thousands of distinct CDR3 sequences. The sequencing sample was made of blood T cells: a sorted CD56 or NKG2C T cell subset, CD4+ or CD8+ T cells, or bulk PBMC T cells (not recorded which). The receptors here all came from a woman between 18 and 75 years old in good health.

V and J are TRBV12-3 or TRBV12-4 and TRBJ2-2; the TCRdb D gene call, TRBD2, has no DNA to confirm it. This CDR3 comprises 15 residues. The CDR3 protein is CASSLLASSTGELFF.

The rearrangement uses TRBV12-3 or TRBV12-4 and TRBJ1-4; TCRdb lists TRBD1, though no DNA is available to test this call. The CDR3 length is 13 residues. CDR3: CASTPRGGEKLFF.

This sequence joins TRBV27 and TRBJ2-4; TCRdb names TRBD2, which stays unverified in the absence of DNA. This CDR3 is built from 19 residues. Germline V gene lookup returns CDR1 MNHEY and CDR2 SMNVEV (reference sequence). The CDR3: CASSLGGGLAGPSSNIQYF.

CDR3: CASRWPGGPNEQFF. The chain joins TRBV12-3 or TRBV12-4 to TRBJ2-1; TCRdb names TRBD2, which stays unverified in the absence of DNA. This CDR3 comprises 14 residues.

The chain is built from TRBV7-6 and TRBJ2-4; TCRdb gives TRBD1 as the D gene, but with no DNA this cannot be confirmed. The CDR3 extends over 12 amino acids. Germline V gene sequence: CDR1 SGHVS, CDR2 FNYEAQ. CDR3 protein: CASSLVGESQYF.

The rearrangement joins TRBV28 to TRBJ2-7. The CDR3 has 13 amino acids. Germline loops: CDR1 MDHEN, CDR2 SYDVKM. This CDR3 is CASSFQGSYEQYF.

The chain has TRBV7-2 and TRBJ2-5; TCRdb indicates TRBD1, and absent DNA this call remains unverified. Germline V lookup: CDR1 SGHTA, CDR2 FQGNSA. CDR3 length: 16 amino acids. This chain's CDR3 is CASSVRDRGFQETQYF.

This rearrangement joins TRBV20-1 to TRBJ2-3; the D call of TRBD1 rests on TCRdb alone, since no DNA is present to check it. The germline CDR1 and CDR2 sequences are DFQATT and SNEGSKA (reference sequence). This CDR3 comprises 16 residues. CDR3 loop: CSARDWGPGNTDTQYF.

The CDR3 sequence: CASSPSGANNEQFF. The chain links TRBV7-3 to TRBJ2-1; the TCRdb call, TRBD2, lacks DNA for checking. Per the germline V gene, CDR1 is SGHTA and CDR2 is FQGTGA. The CDR3 totals 14 residues.

The CDR3 sequence is CASSLSGTSGTIYEQFF. The J gene is TRBJ2-1, the V gene TRBV27; the D call of TRBD2 rests on TCRdb alone, since no DNA is present to check it. The CDR3 length is 17 residues. CDR1 is MNHEY, CDR2 SMNVEV, per germline (reference sequence).

The V call is TRBV29-1, the J call TRBJ1-1; no DNA is available, so the TRBD1 call from TCRdb remains unchecked. Per the germline V gene, CDR1 is SQVTM and CDR2 is ANQGSEA. The CDR3 covers 14 residues. CDR3 protein: CSVAQGQPNTEAFF. The full variable domain, with the rest looked up from reference TRBV29-1 and TRBJ1-1, is SAVISQKPSRDICQRGTSLTIQCQVDSQVTMMFWYRQQPGQSLTLIATANQGSEATYESGFVIDKFPISRPNLTFSTLTVSNMSPEDSSIYLCSVAQGQPNTEAFFGQGTRLTVV.

The chain carries TRBV7-9 and TRBJ1-1. The CDR3 is 13 residues long. From germline, CDR1 is SEHNR and CDR2 FQNEAQ (reference sequence). The CDR3 region is CASSLEENTEAFF.

The rearrangement joins TRBV29-1 to TRBJ2-1. Per germline, CDR1 SQVTM and CDR2 ANQGSEA. The CDR3 has 11 residues. CDR3: CSVLRYNEQFF.

This chain links TRBV12-3 or TRBV12-4 with TRBJ2-3; TCRdb's assignment of TRBD2 cannot be checked, as there is no DNA. This CDR3 comprises 17 residues. The CDR3 here is CASSLMGGTQYTDTQYF.

The rearrangement links TRBV6-2 or TRBV6-3 to TRBJ2-1; TCRdb lists TRBD1, though no DNA is available to test this call. The CDR3 sequence is 14 residues long. The V gene's germline CDR1 is MNHEY and CDR2 SVGEGT. The CDR3 reads CASSLRDRGDEQFF.

The chain combines TRBV4-3 with TRBJ2-3; TCRdb designates TRBD1, a call that cannot be tested without DNA. The CDR3 consists of 17 residues. The germline CDR1 and CDR2 sequences are LGHNA and YSLEER. CDR3 sequence: CASSQEGGGRGTDTQYF.

The chain links TRBV5-4 to TRBJ2-3; TCRdb picks TRBD1, but there is no DNA to check that call. This CDR3 region has 13 residues. The germline gives CDR1 SGHNT, CDR2 YYREEE (reference sequence). The CDR3 sequence: CASSPGIVDTQYF.

The chain uses TRBV20-1 and TRBJ2-1; TCRdb returns TRBD2, unconfirmable since there is no DNA. CDR3 length: 15 amino acids. The germline V gene encodes CDR1 DFQATT and CDR2 SNEGSKA (reference sequence). The CDR3 here is CSAPLASSSYNEQFF.

V is TRBV12-3 or TRBV12-4 and J is TRBJ2-3; TCRdb designates TRBD1, a call that cannot be tested without DNA. The CDR3 is 14 residues long. CDR3 loop: CASTLRRGIDTQYF.

The genes are TRBV6-1 and TRBJ1-1. Germline V CDR1 and CDR2: MNHNS, SASEGT. The CDR3 contains 16 residues. CDR3 loop: CASSRQFGLMNTEAFF.

The J gene is TRBJ2-1, the V gene TRBV5-6; TCRdb indicates TRBD1, and absent DNA this call remains unverified. CDR3 length equals 12 residues. The germline gives CDR1 SGHDT, CDR2 YYEEEE. The CDR3 sequence is CASSLGGPRRFF.

The rearrangement uses TRBV20-1 and TRBJ2-2. CDR3 length: 11 residues. Germline-derived CDR1 and CDR2 are DFQATT and SNEGSKA (reference sequence). The CDR3 sequence: CSAVRSGELFF.

The chain employs TRBV3-1 and TRBJ1-1; as DNA is missing, the TRBD1 call by TCRdb cannot be tested. CDR3 length equals 16 residues. Germline CDR1 and CDR2: LGHDT and YNNKEL (reference sequence). The CDR3 loop reads CASSQEGIGGRLEAFF.